What follows are 22 T cell receptor beta chains derived from one specimen sequenced in a study of Graves' ophthalmopathy and Graves' hyperthyroidism. Researchers took RNA transcripts and amplified TCR beta CDR3 regions from them. A first-round RT-PCR used HTBI primers, followed by a second-round multiplex PCR. A single record per CDR3 protein comes from TCRdb applying MiXCR to the multiplex PCR reads. The sample contains 350,000 to 400,000 distinct CDR3 sequences, roughly 14% of which appear only once. Material: peripheral blood. The receptors stem from a woman between 18 and 30 years old with stable Graves' hyperthyroidism.

This chain uses TRBV19 with TRBJ1-5, with D maybe TRBD1 (5 bases). In germline, CDR1 is LNHDA, CDR2 SQIVND (reference sequence). Trimming left V 5 bases short and J 2 bases short, with 13 bases between. The CDR3 length is 15 residues. In DNA, the CDR3 is TGTGCCAGTAGTCCCGAGGGGAGGGGCAATCAGCCCCAGCATTTT. Translation gives CASSPEGRGNQPQHF.

There are many counts of this clonotype. The chain recombines TRBV19 with TRBJ1-5; D ambiguous. The CDR3 has 17 residues. Trimming pared 6 bases from V and 3 bases from J, leaving 21 bases between. Germline lookup yields CDR1 LNHDA and CDR2 SQIVND (reference sequence). The CDR3: CASSHRGYSRANQPQHF. The DNA for the CDR3 is TGTGCCAGTAGCCACCGAGGGTACAGCCGAGCCAATCAGCCCCAGCATTTT.

This chain links TRBV6-1 with TRBJ2-7; tentatively, D is TRBD2 (6 bases). CDR1 and CDR2 (germline): MNHNS, SASEGT. V lost 8 bases and J lost 4, with 21 bases in between. The CDR3 spans 15 residues. Here the CDR3 reads CASSGEGWWGYEQYF. The CDR3 bases are TGTGCCAGCTCGGGAGAGGGGTGGTGGGGATACGAGCAGTACTTC.

This clonotype came up many times. The chain carries TRBV12-3 or TRBV12-4 and TRBJ2-5, with D perhaps TRBD2 (7 bases). The CDR3 covers 14 residues. The ends were cut back, 3 bases at V and 5 bases at J, with 13 bases in the middle. In nucleotides, the CDR3 is TGTGCCAGCAGTTTCCCGGGGGGCCAGGAGACCCAGTACTTC. It translates to CASSFPGGQETQYF.

Turning to this clonotype: A much bigger clone sits one base away, suggesting this may be a read error. The chain is built from TRBV4-1 and TRBJ1-1, with D possibly being TRBD1 (6 bases). CDR3 length: 16 amino acids. The V end lost 8 bases, the J end lost 0 bases, and 19 bases lay between the germline ends. CDR1 is MGHRA, CDR2 YSYEKL, per germline. The CDR3 region has the DNA TGCGCCAGCGCCGGAGAGGGGGGGGGCTTGAACACTGAAGCTTTCTTT. It translates to CASAGEGGGLNTEAFF.

As to this clonotype: This may be a read error, as it is one base from a much larger clone. The chain recombines TRBV11-2 with TRBJ1-1; a possible D gene is TRBD1 (6 bases). The CDR3 consists of 16 residues. CDR1 and CDR2 (germline): SGHAT, FQNNGV. The DNA of the CDR3 is TGTGCCAGCAGCCCACGACAGGTAGGAGGGAACACTGAAGCTTGCTTT. Protein: CASSPRQVGGNTEACF.

This clonotype was picked up many times. The V and J genes are TRBV6-1 and TRBJ2-7; TRBD1 matches at 7 bases. Germline V gene sequence: CDR1 MNHNS, CDR2 SASEGT. This CDR3 has 15 amino acids. With V trimmed by 8 bases and J by 2 bases, 12 bases remained unmatched. CDR3 loop: CASGGGTGVPYEQYF. In DNA form, the CDR3 reads TGTGCCAGCGGTGGGGGTACAGGGGTCCCCTACGAGCAGTACTTC.

In this sample, this clonotype turned up many times. The rearrangement uses TRBV7-8 and TRBJ1-6; possibly TRBD1 for D (5 bases). CDR3 length: 18 amino acids. Germline loops: CDR1 SGHVS, CDR2 FQNEAQ. V lost 5 bases and J 3 bases, leaving 20 bases between the germline ends. The CDR3 loop is CASSQVTGGGGYNSPLHF. The CDR3 region has the DNA TGTGCCAGCAGCCAGGTGACCGGGGGTGGAGGCTATAATTCACCCCTCCACTTT.

The table lists this clonotype with a few counts. The chain couples TRBV29-1 to TRBJ1-2; D gene uncertain. With 4 bases removed from V and 8 bases from J, the gap between germline ends came to 14 bases. The CDR3 has 12 residues. CDR1 is SQVTM, CDR2 ANQGSEA, per germline. The CDR3 here is CSVVDAWEGYTF. CDR3 nucleotide sequence: TGCAGCGTTGTTGACGCGTGGGAGGGCTACACCTTC.

This clonotype has at least ten counts. The genes are TRBV20-1 and TRBJ1-2; D gene uncertain. Between the trimmed V and J ends, which lost 5 bases and 6 bases, there was a span of 16 bases. Germline values: CDR1 DFQATT, CDR2 SNEGSKA (reference sequence). This CDR3 spans 13 amino acids. The CDR3 region is CSASGLSGDGYTF. Written as DNA, the CDR3 is TGCAGTGCTTCCGGACTTTCCGGTGATGGCTACACCTTC.

Notes on this clonotype: This may arise from a read error, as a much more abundant clone is one base away. This sequence joins TRBV5-1 and TRBJ1-1, with D tentatively TRBD1 (5 bases). The CDR3 sequence is 16 residues long. CDR1 and CDR2 (germline): SGHRS, YFSETQ. The V and J ends lost 3 bases and 1 base respectively, with 16 bases between them. Here the CDR3 reads CASSSLPVGGNTEAFF. The CDR3 coding sequence is TGCGCCAGCAGCTCCCTGCCCGTGGGGGGGAACACTGAAGCTTTCTTT. Supplemented by reference TRBV5-1 and TRBJ1-1, the full variable domain reads KAGVTQTPRYLIKTRGQQVTLSCSPISGHRSVSWYQQTPGQGLQFLFEYFSETQRNKGNFPGRFSGRQFSNSRSEMNVSTLELGDSALYLCASSSLPVGGNTEAFFGQGTRLTVV.

The chain recombines TRBV10-3 with TRBJ1-2, with TRBD1 matching 8 bases. Germline V gene lookup returns CDR1 ENHRY and CDR2 SYGVKD. Unmatched junction bases numbered 6, after V lost 8 bases and J lost 1 base. The CDR3 has 14 amino acids. The CDR3 loop is CAIFGDRGNYGYTF. The CDR3 DNA reads TGTGCCATCTTCGGAGACAGGGGTAACTATGGCTACACCTTC.

The rearrangement joins TRBV19 to TRBJ2-5; possibly TRBD1 for D (5 bases). Trimming shortened V by 7 bases and J by 4 bases, and 10 bases separated the two germline ends. In germline, CDR1 is LNHDA, CDR2 SQIVND (reference sequence). CDR3 length: 12 amino acids. CDR3 nucleotides: TGTGCCAGTATTTCCCAGGGAGAGACCCAGTACTTC. Translating gives CASISQGETQYF.

Only a few counts were recorded for this clonotype. This rearrangement joins TRBV10-2 to TRBJ2-7; maybe TRBD2 (6 bases). Deletions cut 3 bases from V and 7 bases from J, with 25 bases between. The V gene's germline CDR1 is WSHSY and CDR2 SAAADI. CDR3 length equals 17 residues. The CDR3: CASSDFIFGDAGGEQYF. The CDR3, as DNA: TGCGCCAGCAGTGATTTTATCTTCGGAGACGCTGGGGGGGAGCAGTACTTC.

The table lists this clonotype with many counts. This rearrangement joins TRBV29-1 to TRBJ1-2; TRBD1 aligns across 7 bases. V was pared by 6 bases and J by 0 bases, with 4 bases of the junction left unmatched. Germline CDR1 is SQVTM and CDR2 is ANQGSEA. The CDR3 has 13 amino acids. The CDR3 DNA is TGCAGCGTAACAGGGGATGCTAACTATGGCTACACCTTC. This gives the protein CSVTGDANYGYTF.

V gene TRBV12-3 or TRBV12-4 combines with J gene TRBJ1-1; D is unresolved. The length of the CDR3 is 13 residues. Trimming removed 5 bases at V and 4 bases at J, with 11 bases between. The CDR3 DNA is TGTGCCAGCAGTGTAAGGGTTGGCACTGAAGCTTTCTTT. Its translation: CASSVRVGTEAFF.

In regard to this clonotype: Sequence at one end of the junction differs from germline and may be a read error. The J gene is TRBJ2-5, the V gene TRBV7-2, with TRBD2 matching over 8 bases. Per the germline V gene, CDR1 is SGHTA and CDR2 is FQGNSA. The CDR3 extends over 13 amino acids. CDR3 nucleotide sequence: TGTGCCAGCAGCTTAGGAGCGGGAGAGACCAAGTACTTC. Residues: CASSLGAGETKYF.

Points on this clonotype: Given a much more abundant clone one base away, this may be a read error. The chain carries TRBV20-1 and TRBJ2-5; the D is unclear. The germline gives CDR1 DFQATT, CDR2 SNEGSKA (reference sequence). The CDR3 has 13 amino acids. CDR3 DNA: TGCATTGCTAGAGAGAACGATCAAGAGACCCAGTACTTC. Amino acid sequence: CIARENDQETQYF.

This clonotype was seen ten or more times. The V gene is TRBV25-1, the J gene TRBJ1-2; D call uncertain. The CDR3 has 13 amino acids. Deletions cut 3 bases from V and 4 bases from J, with 9 bases between. The germline V gene has CDR1 MGHDK and CDR2 SYGVNS. CDR3 residues: CASSDSLSYGYTF. The DNA for the CDR3 is TGTGCCAGCAGTGATTCACTTTCCTATGGCTACACCTTC.

This clonotype was picked up many times. The chain links TRBV12-5 to TRBJ1-2, with D unclear. The germline CDR1 and CDR2 sequences are LGHNT and FRNRAP. Trimming stripped 4 bases from V and 4 bases from J, with 13 bases between. There are 14 residues in the CDR3. The CDR3 region has the DNA TGTGCTAGTGGTTCTCCTTCGACTGTCTATGGCTACACCTTC. It translates to CASGSPSTVYGYTF.

This clonotype came up many times. V and J are TRBV12-5 and TRBJ2-7, with a weak D call TRBD1 (6 bases). Trimming stripped 1 base from V and 4 bases from J, with 8 bases between. The V gene's germline CDR1 is LGHNT and CDR2 FRNRAP. There are 13 residues in the CDR3. The CDR3 is CASGLDQGYEQYF. The CDR3 region has the DNA TGTGCTAGTGGTTTGGATCAGGGGTACGAGCAGTACTTC.

This clonotype was observed many times. The V and J genes are TRBV9 and TRBJ2-5; 9 nucleotides line up with TRBD2. CDR1 SGDLS and CDR2 YYNGEE come from the germline V gene. V dropped 0 bases and J dropped 5; count of bases not matched to a gene: 8. The CDR3 contains 16 residues. The CDR3 DNA is TGTGCCAGCAGCGTAGCTACAGGACTAGCGTGGGAGACCCAGTACTTC. Its translation: CASSVATGLAWETQYF.